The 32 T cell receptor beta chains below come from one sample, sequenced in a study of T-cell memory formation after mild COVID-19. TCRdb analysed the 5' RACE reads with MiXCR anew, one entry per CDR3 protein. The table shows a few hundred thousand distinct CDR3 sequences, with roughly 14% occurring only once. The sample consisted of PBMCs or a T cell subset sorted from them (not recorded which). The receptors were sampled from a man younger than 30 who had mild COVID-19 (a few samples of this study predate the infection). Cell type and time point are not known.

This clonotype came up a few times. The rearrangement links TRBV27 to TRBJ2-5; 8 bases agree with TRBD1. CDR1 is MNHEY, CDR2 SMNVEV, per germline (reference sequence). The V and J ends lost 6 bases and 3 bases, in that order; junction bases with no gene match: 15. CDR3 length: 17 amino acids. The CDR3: CASRGTGTGFRKETQYF. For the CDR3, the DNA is TGTGCCAGCAGAGGGACCGGGACAGGATTTAGGAAAGAGACCCAGTACTTC.

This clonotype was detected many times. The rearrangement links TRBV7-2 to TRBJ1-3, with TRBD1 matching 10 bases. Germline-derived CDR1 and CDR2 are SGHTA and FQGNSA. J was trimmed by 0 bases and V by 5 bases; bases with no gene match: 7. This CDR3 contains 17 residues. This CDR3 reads CASSAGTGAFSGNTIYF. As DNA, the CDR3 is TGTGCCAGCAGCGCCGGGACAGGGGCCTTCTCTGGAAACACCATATATTTT.

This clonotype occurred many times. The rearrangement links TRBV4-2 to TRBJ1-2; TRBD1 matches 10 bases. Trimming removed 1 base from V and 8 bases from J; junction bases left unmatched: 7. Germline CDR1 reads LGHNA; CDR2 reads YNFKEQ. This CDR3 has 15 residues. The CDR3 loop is CASSQGGTGETGYTF. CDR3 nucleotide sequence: TGTGCCAGCAGCCAAGGGGGGACAGGGGAGACCGGCTACACCTTC.

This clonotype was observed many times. For the CDR3, the DNA is TGTGCCAGCAGCACACGACGGACCGGGGAGCTGTTTTTT. Amino acid sequence: CASSTRRTGELFF. The J gene is TRBJ2-2, the V gene TRBV7-8, with D unclear. Germline loops: CDR1 SGHVS, CDR2 FQNEAQ. This CDR3 spans 13 amino acids. V lost 5 bases and J lost 5, with 9 bases in between. Looking up the rest from reference TRBV7-8 and TRBJ2-2 gives the full variable domain: GAGVSQSPRYKVAKRGQDVALRCDPISGHVSLFWYQQALGQGPEFLTYFQNEAQLDKSGLPSDRFFAERPEGSVSTLKIQRTQQEDSAVYLCASSTRRTGELFFGEGSRLTVL.

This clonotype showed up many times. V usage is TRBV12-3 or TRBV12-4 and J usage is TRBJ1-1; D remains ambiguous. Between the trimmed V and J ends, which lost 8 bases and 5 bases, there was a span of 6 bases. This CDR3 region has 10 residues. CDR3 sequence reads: CASRITEAFF. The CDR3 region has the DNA TGTGCCAGCCGCATAACTGAAGCTTTCTTT.

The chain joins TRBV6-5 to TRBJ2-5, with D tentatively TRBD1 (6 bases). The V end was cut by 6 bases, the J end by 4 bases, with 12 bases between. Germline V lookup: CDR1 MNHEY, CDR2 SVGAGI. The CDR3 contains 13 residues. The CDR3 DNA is TGTGCCAGCAGCCAGGGGATCTCAGAGACCCAGTACTTC. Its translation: CASSQGISETQYF.

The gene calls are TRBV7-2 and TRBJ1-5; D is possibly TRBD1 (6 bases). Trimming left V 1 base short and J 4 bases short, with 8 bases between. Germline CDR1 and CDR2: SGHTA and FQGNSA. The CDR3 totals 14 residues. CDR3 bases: TGTGCCAGCAGCTTAGAAACAGGGAATCAGCCCCAGCATTTT. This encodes CASSLETGNQPQHF.

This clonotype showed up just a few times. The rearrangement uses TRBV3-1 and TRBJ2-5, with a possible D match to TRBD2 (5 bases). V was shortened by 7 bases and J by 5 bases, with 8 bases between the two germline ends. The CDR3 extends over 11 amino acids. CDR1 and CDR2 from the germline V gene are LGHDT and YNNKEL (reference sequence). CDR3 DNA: TGTGCCAGCATCAGAGGGGAGACCCAGTACTTC. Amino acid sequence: CASIRGETQYF.

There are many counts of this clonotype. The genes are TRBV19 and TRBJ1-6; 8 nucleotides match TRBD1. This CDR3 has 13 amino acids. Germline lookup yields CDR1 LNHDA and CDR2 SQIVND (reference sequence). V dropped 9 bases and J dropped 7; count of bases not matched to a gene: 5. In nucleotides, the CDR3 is TGTGCCAGCGGACAGGGCGGGAATTCACCCCTCCACTTT. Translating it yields CASGQGGNSPLHF. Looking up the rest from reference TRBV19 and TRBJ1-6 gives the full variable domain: DGGITQSPKYLFRKEGQNVTLSCEQNLNHDAMYWYRQDPGQGLRLIYYSQIVNDFQKGDIAEGYSVSREKKESFPLTVTSAQKNPTAFYLCASGQGGNSPLHFGNGTRLTVT.

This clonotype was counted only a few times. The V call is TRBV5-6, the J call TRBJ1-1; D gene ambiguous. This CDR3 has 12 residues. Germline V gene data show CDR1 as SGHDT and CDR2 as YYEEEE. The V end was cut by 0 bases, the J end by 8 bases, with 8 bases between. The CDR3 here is CASSLGPFEAFF. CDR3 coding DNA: TGTGCCAGCAGCTTGGGTCCCTTCGAAGCTTTCTTT.

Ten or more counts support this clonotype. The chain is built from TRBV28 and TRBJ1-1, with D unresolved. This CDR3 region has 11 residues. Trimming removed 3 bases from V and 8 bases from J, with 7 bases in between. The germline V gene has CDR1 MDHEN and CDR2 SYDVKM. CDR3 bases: TGTGCCAGCAGTTTGAGGAGGGAAGCTTTCTTT. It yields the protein CASSLRREAFF.

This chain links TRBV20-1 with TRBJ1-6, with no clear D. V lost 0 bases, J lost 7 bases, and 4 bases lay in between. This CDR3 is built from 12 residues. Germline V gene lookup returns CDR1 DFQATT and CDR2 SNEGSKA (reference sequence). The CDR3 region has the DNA TGCAGTGCTAGAGATAGGAATTCACCCCTCCACTTT. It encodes CSARDRNSPLHF.

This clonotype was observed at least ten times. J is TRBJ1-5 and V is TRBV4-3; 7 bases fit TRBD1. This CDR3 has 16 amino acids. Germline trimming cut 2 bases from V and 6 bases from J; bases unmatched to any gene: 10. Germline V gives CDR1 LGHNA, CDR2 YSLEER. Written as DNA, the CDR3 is TGCGCCAGCAGCCAAAATGGTGAGGGGGCGAGTCAGCCCCAGCATTTT. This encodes CASSQNGEGASQPQHF.

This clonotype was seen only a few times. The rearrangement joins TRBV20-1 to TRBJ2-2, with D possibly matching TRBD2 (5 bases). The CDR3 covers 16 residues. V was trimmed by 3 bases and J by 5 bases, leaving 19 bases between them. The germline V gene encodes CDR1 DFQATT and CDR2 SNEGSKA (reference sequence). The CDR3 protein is CSASPMTRAGTGELFF. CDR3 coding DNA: TGCAGTGCTAGCCCGATGACACGGGCGGGTACCGGGGAGCTGTTTTTT.

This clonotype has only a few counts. In nucleotides, the CDR3 is TGTGCCAGCAGCGGGATTTCTGGAAACACCATATATTTT. Its translation: CASSGISGNTIYF. This chain connects TRBV12-3 or TRBV12-4 to TRBJ1-3; D gene ambiguous. V was shortened by 6 bases and J by 1 base, with 7 bases between the two germline ends. The CDR3 is made up of 13 amino acids.

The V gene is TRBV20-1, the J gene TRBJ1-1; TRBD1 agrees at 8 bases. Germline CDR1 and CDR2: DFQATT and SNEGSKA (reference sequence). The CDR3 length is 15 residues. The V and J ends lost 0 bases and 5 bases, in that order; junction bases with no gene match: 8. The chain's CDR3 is CSARDPGQGYTEAFF. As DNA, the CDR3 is TGCAGTGCTAGAGATCCTGGACAGGGTTATACTGAAGCTTTCTTT.

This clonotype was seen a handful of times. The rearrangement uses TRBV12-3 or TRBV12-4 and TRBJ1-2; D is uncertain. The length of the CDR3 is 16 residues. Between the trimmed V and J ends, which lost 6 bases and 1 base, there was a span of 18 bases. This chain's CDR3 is CASSSTRQNYNYGYTF. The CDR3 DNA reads TGTGCCAGCAGCTCCACAAGACAAAACTATAACTATGGCTACACCTTC.

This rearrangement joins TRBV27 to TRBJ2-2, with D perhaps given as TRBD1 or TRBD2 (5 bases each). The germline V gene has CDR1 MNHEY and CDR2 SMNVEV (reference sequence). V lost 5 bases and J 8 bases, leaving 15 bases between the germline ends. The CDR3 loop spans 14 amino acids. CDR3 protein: CASSLGTSIGELFF. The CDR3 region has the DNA TGTGCCAGCAGTCTCGGGACCAGCATAGGGGAGCTGTTTTTT.

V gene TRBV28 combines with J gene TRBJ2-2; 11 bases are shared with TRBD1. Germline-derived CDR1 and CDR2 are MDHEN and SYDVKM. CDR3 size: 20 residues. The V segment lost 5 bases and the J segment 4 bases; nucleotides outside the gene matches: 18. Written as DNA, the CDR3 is TGTGCCAGCAGTCCTATACATCAGGGGGACAGGGGGGACTTCACCGGGGAGCTGTTTTTT. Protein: CASSPIHQGDRGDFTGELFF.

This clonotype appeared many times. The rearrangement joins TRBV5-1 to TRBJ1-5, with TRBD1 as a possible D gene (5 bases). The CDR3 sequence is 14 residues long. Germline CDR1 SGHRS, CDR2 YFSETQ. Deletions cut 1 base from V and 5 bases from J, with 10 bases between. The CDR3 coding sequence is TGCGCCAGCAGCTTGAGGCAGGGCCATCAGCCCCAGCATTTT. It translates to CASSLRQGHQPQHF.

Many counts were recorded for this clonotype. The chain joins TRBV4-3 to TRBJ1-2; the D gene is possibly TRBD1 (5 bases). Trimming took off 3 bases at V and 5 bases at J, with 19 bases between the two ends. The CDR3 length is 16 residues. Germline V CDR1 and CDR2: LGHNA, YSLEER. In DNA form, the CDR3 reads TGCGCCAGCAGCCAGGAGGGGATCTCGTCTGTATATGGCTACACCTTC. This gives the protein CASSQEGISSVYGYTF.

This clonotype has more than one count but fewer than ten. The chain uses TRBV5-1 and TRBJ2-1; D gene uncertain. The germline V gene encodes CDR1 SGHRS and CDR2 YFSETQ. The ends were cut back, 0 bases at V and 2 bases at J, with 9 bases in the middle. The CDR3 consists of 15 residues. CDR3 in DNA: TGCGCCAGCAGCTTGGAGCTGGCGCCCTACAATGAGCAGTTCTTC. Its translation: CASSLELAPYNEQFF.

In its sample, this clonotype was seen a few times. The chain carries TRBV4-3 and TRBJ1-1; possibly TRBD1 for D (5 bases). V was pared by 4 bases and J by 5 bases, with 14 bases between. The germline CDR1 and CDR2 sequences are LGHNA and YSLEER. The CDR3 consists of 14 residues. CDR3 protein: CASSRGTTRTEAFF. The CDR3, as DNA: TGCGCCAGCAGCCGTGGGACCACGCGGACTGAAGCTTTCTTT.

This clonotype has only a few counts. The chain's CDR3 is CASSSAAGTGLNTEAFF. Written as DNA, the CDR3 is TGTGCCAGCAGCAGCGCGGCCGGGACAGGCCTGAACACTGAAGCTTTCTTT. V is TRBV7-9 and J is TRBJ1-1; the match to TRBD1 covers 8 bases. V trimming: 5 bases; J trimming: 0 bases; junction bases outside the gene matches: 11. The CDR3 is made up of 17 amino acids. Germline CDR1 is SEHNR and CDR2 is FQNEAQ (reference sequence). Looking up the rest from reference TRBV7-9 and TRBJ1-1 gives the full variable domain: DTGVSQNPRHKITKRGQNVTFRCDPISEHNRLYWYRQTLGQGPEFLTYFQNEAQLEKSRLLSDRFSAERPKGSFSTLEIQRTEQGDSAMYLCASSSAAGTGLNTEAFFGQGTRLTVV.

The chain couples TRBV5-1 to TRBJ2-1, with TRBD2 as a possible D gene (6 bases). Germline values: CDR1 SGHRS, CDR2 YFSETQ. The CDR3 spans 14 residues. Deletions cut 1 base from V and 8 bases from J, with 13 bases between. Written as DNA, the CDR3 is TGCGCCAGCAGCTTGAGGACTAAATACGATGAGCAGTTCTTC. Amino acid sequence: CASSLRTKYDEQFF.

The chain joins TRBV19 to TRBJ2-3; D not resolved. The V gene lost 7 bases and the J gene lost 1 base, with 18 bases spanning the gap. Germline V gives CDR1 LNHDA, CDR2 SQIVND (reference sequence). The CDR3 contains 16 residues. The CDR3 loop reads CASTDVGNMGTDTQYF. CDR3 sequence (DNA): TGTGCCAGTACCGATGTAGGGAACATGGGCACAGATACGCAGTATTTT. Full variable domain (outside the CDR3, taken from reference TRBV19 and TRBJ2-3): DGGITQSPKYLFRKEGQNVTLSCEQNLNHDAMYWYRQDPGQGLRLIYYSQIVNDFQKGDIAEGYSVSREKKESFPLTVTSAQKNPTAFYLCASTDVGNMGTDTQYFGPGTRLTVL.

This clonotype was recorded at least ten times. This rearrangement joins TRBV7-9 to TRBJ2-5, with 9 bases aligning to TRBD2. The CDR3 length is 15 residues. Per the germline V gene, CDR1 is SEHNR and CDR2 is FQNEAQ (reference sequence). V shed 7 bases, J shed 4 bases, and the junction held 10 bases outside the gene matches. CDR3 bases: TGTGCCAGCAACCAAGCGGGGGGAGTGGCAGAGACCCAGTACTTC. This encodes CASNQAGGVAETQYF.

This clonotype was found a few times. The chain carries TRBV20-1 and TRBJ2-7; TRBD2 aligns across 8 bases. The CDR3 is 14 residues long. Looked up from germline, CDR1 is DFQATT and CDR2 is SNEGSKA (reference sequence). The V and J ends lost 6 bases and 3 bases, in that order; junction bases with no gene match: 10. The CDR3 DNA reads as TGCAGTGCACCCCGGGGGACTAGTGTCTACGAGCAGTACGTC. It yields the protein CSAPRGTSVYEQYV.

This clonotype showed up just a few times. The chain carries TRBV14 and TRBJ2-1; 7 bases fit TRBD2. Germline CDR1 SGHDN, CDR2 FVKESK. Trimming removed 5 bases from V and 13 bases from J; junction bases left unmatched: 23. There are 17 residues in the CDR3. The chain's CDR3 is CASSSFLRGTIRTTQFF. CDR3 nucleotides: TGTGCCAGCAGCTCGTTCCTGCGGGGGACGATCCGTACTACTCAGTTCTTC. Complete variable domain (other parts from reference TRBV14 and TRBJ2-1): EAGVTQFPSHSVIEKGQTVTLRCDPISGHDNLYWYRRVMGKEIKFLLHFVKESKQDESGMPNNRFLAERTGGTYSTLKVQPAELEDSGVYFCASSSFLRGTIRTTQFFGPGTRLTVL.

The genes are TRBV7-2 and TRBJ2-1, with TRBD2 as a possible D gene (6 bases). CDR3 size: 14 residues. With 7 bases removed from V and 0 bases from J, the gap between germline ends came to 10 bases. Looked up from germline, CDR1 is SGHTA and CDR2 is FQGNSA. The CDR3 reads CASMGRGSYNEQFF. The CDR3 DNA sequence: TGTGCCAGCATGGGGCGGGGCTCCTACAATGAGCAGTTCTTC.

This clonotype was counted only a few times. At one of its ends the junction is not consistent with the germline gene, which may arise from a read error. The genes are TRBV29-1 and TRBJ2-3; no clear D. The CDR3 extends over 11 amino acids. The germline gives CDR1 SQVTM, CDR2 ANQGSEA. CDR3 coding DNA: TGCAGCGTGGAAGGCACAGATACGCAGTATTTT. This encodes CSVEGTDTQYF.

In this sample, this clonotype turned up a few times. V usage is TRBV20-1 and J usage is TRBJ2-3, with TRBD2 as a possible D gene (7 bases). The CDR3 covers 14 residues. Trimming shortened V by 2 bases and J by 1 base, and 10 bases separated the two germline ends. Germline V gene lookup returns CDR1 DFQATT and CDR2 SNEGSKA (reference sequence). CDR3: CSARRGGGTDTQYF. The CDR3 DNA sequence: TGCAGTGCTAGAAGGGGGGGCGGCACAGATACGCAGTATTTT.